The sequence of this T cell receptor (beta chain) was determined in a study of response to subunit inactivated influenza vaccine. This clonotype was detected only a few times. Germline values: CDR1 SGHDT, CDR2 YYEEEE. The CDR3 is 14 amino acids. V was cut by 6 bases and J by 2 bases, with 12 bases left in between. One entry per CDR3 protein, called by TCRdb with MiXCR from the RT-PCR reads. The sample consists of 450,000 to 550,000 distinct CDR3 sequences, roughly 23% of them appearing once. J is TRBJ2-1 and V is TRBV5-6; maybe TRBD2 (6 bases). Sequences were derived from CD4+ T cells sorted from PBMCs, sampled more than 4 days after vaccination. This TCR was recovered from a man in his fifties who received an inactivated influenza vaccine. The CDR3 DNA follows: TGTGCCAGCAACTCGGGACTCGCCTACAATGAGCAGTTCTTC. It specifies CASNSGLAYNEQFF.